This TCR beta chain was captured in a study of T cells in Graves' hyperthyroidism and ophthalmopathy. Ophthalmopathy cases met thresholds of Clinical Activity Score at least 3, NOSPECS grade at least 4 and duration under 3 months. 10 ml fresh peripheral blood yielded the PBMCs. Study-level results: Most expanded thyroid clonotypes above 0.001 recurred in blood. Ophthalmopathy stood apart from stable hyperthyroidism in a 13 V-J model.

Germline values: CDR1 SGHRS, CDR2 YFSETQ. V gave up 1 base and J gave up 4 bases; unmatched junction bases: 4. The CDR3 consists of 16 residues. Amplification yielded TCR beta CDR3 regions, with RNA transcripts as the source. The HTBI primer set drove a first-round RT-PCR of the TCR CDR3. TCRdb reprocessed the multiplex PCR reads via MiXCR and lists one record per CDR3 protein. The table lists fewer than 250,000 distinct CDR3 sequences, over 20% of them singletons. This clonotype was observed at least ten times. Its antigen is currently unknown. The chain couples TRBV5-1 to TRBJ2-5, with TRBD2 matching 13 bases. The receptor was derived from a woman aged 40 to 50 with Graves' ophthalmopathy. The sequenced sample consisted of blood. The CDR3 sequence is CASSLTSGRARETQYF. DNA for the CDR3: TGCGCCAGCAGCTTGACTAGCGGGAGGGCCCGAGAGACCCAGTACTTC. Drawing the rest from reference TRBV5-1 and TRBJ2-5, the complete variable domain is KAGVTQTPRYLIKTRGQQVTLSCSPISGHRSVSWYQQTPGQGLQFLFEYFSETQRNKGNFPGRFSGRQFSNSRSEMNVSTLELGDSALYLCASSLTSGRARETQYFGPGTRLLVL.